Listed below are T cell receptor beta chains from one sample, sequenced in a study of T cell responses to AZD1222 COVID-19 vaccine. TCRdb's table, derived via immunoSEQ multiplex PCR, lists solely in-frame clones and lacks some. Here the sample spans tens of thousands of clones, approximately 91% being singletons. The sequencing used peripheral blood, collected on day 0 of AZD1222 vaccination. Receptors were obtained from an adult in good health. The CDR3 runs from the conserved cysteine through the conserved F or W. The order of the fields is clone size, J gene, D gene, V gene, CDR3 DNA, CDR3 protein. D genes are given only for firm matches. Expanded clones get a size class; other rows say once, few or many, or leave the size out.

. TRBJ1-4 . TRBV18 TGTGCCAGCTCACCACCGTTTGATAATGAAAAACTGTTTTTT CASSPPFDNEKLFF
. TRBJ1-3 TRBD1 TRBV10-3 TGTGCCATCAGTGACTGGGACAGGGGTGCAAACACCATATATTTT CAISDWDRGANTIYF
. TRBJ2-2 TRBD1 TRBV4-2 TGTGCCAGCAGCCACTACGCCGATCTTGACAGGGGGGGCACCGGGGAGCTGTTTTTT CASSHYADLDRGGTGELFF
. TRBJ2-5 TRBD2 TRBV7-3 TGTGCCAGCAGCCCAGTTGGGCCTAGCGGGGGCTTCCAAGAGACCCAGTACTTC CASSPVGPSGGFQETQYF
. TRBJ1-2 . TRBV20-1 TGCAGTGCGCCATTCAACTATGGCTACACCTTC CSAPFNYGYTF
. TRBJ1-4 . TRBV19 TGTGCCAGTAGTACCGATAGGGAGGCGAAACTGTTTTTT CASSTDREAKLFF
. TRBJ1-1 . TRBV10-3 TGTGCCATCAAGGAGGGGGAGAACACTGAAGCTTTCTTT CAIKEGENTEAFF
. TRBJ2-3 . TRBV12-3/TRBV12-4 TGTGCCAGCAGTCCGACTAGTCCAGATACGCAGTATTTT CASSPTSPDTQYF
. TRBJ2-1 . TRBV7-8 TGTGCCAGCAGCCACTCGGGACTCCTCTACTCCTACAATGAGCAGTTCTTC CASSHSGLLYSYNEQFF
. TRBJ1-4 . TRBV6-6 TGTGCCAGCAGTTACTCCAAGGAGGAAAAACTGTTTTTT CASSYSKEEKLFF
. TRBJ2-3 TRBD2 TRBV7-2 TGTGCCAGCAGCTTAGTAAGCGGGGGGGCAGATACGCAGTATTTT CASSLVSGGADTQYF
. TRBJ2-5 TRBD2 TRBV27 TGTGCCAGCAGCCCACTAGCGGGGGGACCTAACCAAGAGACCCAGTACTTC CASSPLAGGPNQETQYF
. TRBJ2-7 TRBD2 TRBV5-4 TGTGCCAGCAGCTTGATAGGGGAGGGCGAGCAGTACTTC CASSLIGEGEQYF
. TRBJ1-2 . TRBV7-9 TGTGCCAGCAGCAACCGGGGCGACAGTTCTATACATGGCTACACCTTC CASSNRGDSSIHGYTF
few TRBJ1-2 TRBD1 TRBV18 TGTGCCAGCTCAAAGACAGGGGGAAGCGCGGACTATGGCTACACCTTC CASSKTGGSADYGYTF
once TRBJ2-5 . TRBV9 TGTGCCAGCAGCGTAGTTGGTGGAGGCGAGACCCAGTACTTC CASSVVGGGETQYF
. TRBJ2-3 . TRBV12-3/TRBV12-4 TGTGCCAGCAGTTTCGGGGCTTCAGATACGCAGTATTTT CASSFGASDTQYF
. TRBJ1-2 . TRBV14 TGTGCCAGCAGCCAACTTACAGAAGCTGGCTACACCTTC CASSQLTEAGYTF
. TRBJ2-7 TRBD2 TRBV4-2 TGTGCCAGCAGCCAGCACGGGACTAGGGGGGTCGAGCAGTACTTC CASSQHGTRGVEQYF
. TRBJ2-7 . TRBV28 TGTGCCAGCAGTTTTGCAGGGATCGCCTACGAGCAGTACTTC CASSFAGIAYEQYF
. TRBJ2-5 . TRBV4-2 TGTGCCAGCAGCCAAGACAGGGGAGAGGCAGAGACCCAGTACTTC CASSQDRGEAETQYF
. TRBJ1-1 . TRBV6-2/TRBV6-3 TGTGCCAGCAGTTACTCGGGCGTCTCGAACGAAGCTTTCTTT CASSYSGVSNEAFF
hyperexpanded TRBJ2-5 TRBD1 TRBV14 TGTGCCAGCAGCTCGGACAGGGCTCTCCAGTACTTC CASSSDRALQYF
. TRBJ1-5 . TRBV5-8 TGTGCCAGCAGCCCCCCCCAAGGGCAGCCCCAGCATTTT CASSPPQGQPQHF
. TRBJ1-6 . TRBV27 TGTGCCAGCAGTAGCTGGGCCCATTCACCCCTCCACTTT CASSSWAHSPLHF
. TRBJ2-7 . TRBV4-1 TGCGCCAGCAGCCAAGATTGGGCCTTATCCTACGAGCAGTACTTC CASSQDWALSYEQYF
. TRBJ2-7 . TRBV9 TGTGCCAGCAGCCCTCATGGGGGGACCTACGAGCAGTACTTC CASSPHGGTYEQYF
. TRBJ1-3 . TRBV18 TGTGCCAGCTCACCAGAGACAGTCTCTGGAAACACCATATATTTT CASSPETVSGNTIYF
. TRBJ2-3 TRBD2 TRBV7-8 TGTGCCAGCAGCCCCCCTGGCGGGAGAAGCACAGATACGCAGTATTTT CASSPPGGRSTDTQYF
. TRBJ1-5 . TRBV15 TGTGCCACCAGCAGAGAGGGGGGTAGTCAGCCCCAGCATTTT CATSREGGSQPQHF
. TRBJ1-3 . TRBV3-1/TRBV3-2 TGTGCCAGCAGCCATGGAACTAACCGAAACACCATATATTTT CASSHGTNRNTIYF
. TRBJ1-3 . TRBV6-2/TRBV6-3 TGTGCCAGCAGTTACCGGATAGGGAGCATGAACACCATATATTTT CASSYRIGSMNTIYF
. TRBJ1-1 TRBD1 TRBV6-5 TGTGCCAGCAGGCAACAGGGGAGAACTGAAGCTTTCTTT CASRQQGRTEAFF
. TRBJ1-3 . TRBV6-1 TGTGCCAGCAGCCTTACAGCCCCCGGAAACACCATATATTTT CASSLTAPGNTIYF
. TRBJ1-2 . TRBV29-1 TGCAGCGTCAAAGGCAGGGGTGGTTATGGCTACACCTTC CSVKGRGGYGYTF
. TRBJ1-1 . TRBV4-2 TGTGCCAGCAGCCTTTCGGGGAGGCGGGTCACTGAAGCTTTCTTT CASSLSGRRVTEAFF
few TRBJ1-1 . TRBV28 TGTGCCAGCAGTTTATTGCCGGGGAACACTGAAGCTTTCTTT CASSLLPGNTEAFF
. TRBJ1-5 . TRBV6-2/TRBV6-3 TGTGCCAGCAGTTACGGGAGGGTAACGGGCAATCAGCCCCAGCATTTT CASSYGRVTGNQPQHF
once TRBJ2-7 . TRBV7-2 TGTGCCAGCAGCTTAGGACAGTTAGGCTACGAGCAGTACTTC CASSLGQLGYEQYF
. TRBJ2-3 . TRBV27 TGTGCCAGCAGTTTAACTCCCGAGGTTTGGGGCACAGATACGCAGTATTTT CASSLTPEVWGTDTQYF
. TRBJ2-3 . TRBV7-2 TGTGCCAGCAGCTTAGGGGCAGGGGCCGGCACAGATACGCAGTATTTT CASSLGAGAGTDTQYF
. TRBJ1-5 TRBD1 TRBV20-1 TGCAGTGCTAGTGAAGGGGGCCTCAATCAGCCCCAGCATTTT CSASEGGLNQPQHF
. TRBJ1-6 . TRBV6-5 TGTGCCAGCGGACGGGAGGGCTCACCCCTCCACTTT CASGREGSPLHF
. TRBJ2-5 . TRBV29-1 TGCAGCGTTGAGGAGACCCAGTACTTC CSVEETQYF
. TRBJ1-2 . TRBV25-1 TGTGCCAGCAGTGGATCAGGGTATGGCTACACCTTC CASSGSGYGYTF
. TRBJ2-3 . TRBV5-1 TGCGCCAGCAGCAAACCGACAGTAGCTAGCACAGATACGCAGTATTTT CASSKPTVASTDTQYF
. TRBJ2-3 TRBD1 TRBV29-1 TGCAGCGCTCCGGGACAGAACACAGATACGCAGTATTTT CSAPGQNTDTQYF
. TRBJ1-2 . TRBV7-8 TGTGCCAGCAGCTCCCTTCCAGACCATAACTATGGCTACACCTTC CASSSLPDHNYGYTF
. TRBJ1-1 . TRBV7-9 TGTGCCAGCAGCTTAGCGCTAAGGACAGCGCGCACTGAAGCTTTCTTT CASSLALRTARTEAFF
. TRBJ2-5 TRBD1 TRBV6-5 TGTGCCAGCAGCGAGCAGGGGGCGGGAGAGACCCAGTACTTC CASSEQGAGETQYF
. TRBJ1-1 . TRBV3-1/TRBV3-2 TGTGCCAGCAGCGACAGAGATAAGAATACTGAAGCTTTCTTT CASSDRDKNTEAFF
. TRBJ2-7 TRBD1 TRBV14 TGTGCCAGCAGCGCCCGGACAGGGCTCGACGAGCAGTACTTC CASSARTGLDEQYF
few TRBJ1-2 . TRBV28 TGTGCCAGCAGTACTAACTATGGCTACACCTTC CASSTNYGYTF
. TRBJ2-3 . TRBV9 TGTGCCAGCAGCGTAGAGTCCGATACGCAGTATTTT CASSVESDTQYF